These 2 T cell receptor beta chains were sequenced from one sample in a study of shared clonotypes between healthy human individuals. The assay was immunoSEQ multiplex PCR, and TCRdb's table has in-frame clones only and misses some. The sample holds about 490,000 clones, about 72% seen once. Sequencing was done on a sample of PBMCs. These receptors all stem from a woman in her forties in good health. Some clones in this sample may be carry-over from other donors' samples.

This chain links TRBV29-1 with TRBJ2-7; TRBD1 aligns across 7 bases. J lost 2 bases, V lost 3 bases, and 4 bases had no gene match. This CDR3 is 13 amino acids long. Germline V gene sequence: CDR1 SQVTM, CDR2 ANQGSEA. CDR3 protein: CSVDTGQAYEQYF. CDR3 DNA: TGCAGCGTTGACACTGGACAGGCCTACGAGCAGTACTTC.

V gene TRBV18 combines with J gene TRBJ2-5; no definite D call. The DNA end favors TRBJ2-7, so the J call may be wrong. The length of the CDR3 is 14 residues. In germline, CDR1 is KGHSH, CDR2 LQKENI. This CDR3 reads CASSPISNPYEQYF. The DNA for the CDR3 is TGTGCCAGCTCACCAATTTCAAACCCCTACGAGCAGTACTTC.